This entry lists 18 T cell receptor beta chains sequenced from one sample in a study of T-cell reconstitution after alpha-beta-depleted transplantation in children. TCRbeta library preparation incorporated unique molecular identifiers. MiXCR, run by TCRdb on the PCR reads, gives a single entry per CDR3 protein. Here the sample spans around 270,000 distinct CDR3 sequences, around a tenth being singletons. The material sequenced was PBMCs, taken before TCRalphabeta/CD19-depleted stem cell transplant. The receptors shown here come from a boy younger than two with acute myeloid leukemia, due to receive a stem cell transplant.

This clonotype has a count of ten or more. V and J are TRBV12-3 or TRBV12-4 and TRBJ1-5, with 9 bases aligning to TRBD1. The CDR3 is 15 residues long. The V and J ends lost 4 bases and 4 bases, in that order; junction bases with no gene match: 5. CDR3 protein: CASSSGQGRNQPQHF. In nucleotides, the CDR3 is TGTGCCAGCAGTTCGGGACAGGGTCGAAATCAGCCCCAGCATTTT.

This clonotype was observed many times. V gene TRBV14 combines with J gene TRBJ2-7; D unresolved. V shed 0 bases and J shed 6 bases, with 9 bases lying between them. The germline gives CDR1 SGHDN, CDR2 FVKESK. The CDR3 has 13 amino acids. For the CDR3, the DNA is TGTGCCAGCAGCCAAGAGTGGTGGGGCGAGCAGTACTTC. Translated, it gives CASSQEWWGEQYF.

As to this clonotype: This may be a read error, as it is one base from a much larger clone. The chain employs TRBV7-2 and TRBJ1-1; 9 nucleotides match TRBD1. CDR3 size: 16 residues. Germline values: CDR1 SGHTA, CDR2 FQGNSA. The CDR3 DNA reads as TGTGCCAGCAGCTCGCCCTACAGGGGGCGAAACACTCAAGCTTTCTTT. This gives the protein CASSSPYRGRNTQAFF.

This clonotype showed up many times. The V and J genes are TRBV5-6 and TRBJ1-1; possibly TRBD1 for D (5 bases). Germline-derived CDR1 and CDR2 are SGHDT and YYEEEE. Trimming shortened V by 4 bases and J by 0 bases, and 19 bases separated the two germline ends. This CDR3 has 17 residues. This chain's CDR3 is CASSKIRFWGMNTEAFF. The CDR3 bases are TGTGCCAGCAGCAAGATCAGGTTCTGGGGCATGAACACTGAAGCTTTCTTT.

There are a few counts of this clonotype. The chain has TRBV25-1 and TRBJ2-1, with TRBD2 matching 11 bases. The V and J ends lost 6 bases and 7 bases, in that order; junction bases with no gene match: 11. Germline assignment: CDR1 MGHDK and CDR2 SYGVNS. The CDR3 spans 16 residues. The CDR3 DNA follows: TGTGCCAGCAGCAAAATAGCGGGAGGGCCGGGGAATGAGCAGTTCTTC. Residues: CASSKIAGGPGNEQFF.

At least ten counts were recorded for this clonotype. The chain links TRBV4-2 to TRBJ2-7; no definite D call. Germline assignment: CDR1 LGHNA and CDR2 YNFKEQ. The V and J ends lost 3 bases and 0 bases respectively, with 6 bases between them. The CDR3 has 13 amino acids. In DNA form, the CDR3 reads TGTGCCAGCAGCCAGCTGGACTCCTACGAGCAGTACTTC. This codes for CASSQLDSYEQYF.

This clonotype appeared many times. The rearrangement uses TRBV19 and TRBJ1-5, with 9 nucleotides matching TRBD1. CDR1 is LNHDA, CDR2 SQIVND, per germline (reference sequence). The V segment lost 3 bases and the J segment 4 bases; nucleotides outside the gene matches: 10. This CDR3 spans 17 amino acids. The CDR3 loop is CASSMGQGRRENQPQHF. The CDR3 nucleotides are TGTGCCAGTAGTATGGGACAGGGAAGAAGGGAAAATCAGCCCCAGCATTTT.

Ten or more counts support this clonotype. The chain joins TRBV4-1 to TRBJ2-7; D might be TRBD1 (5 bases). V was trimmed by 3 bases and J by 2 bases, leaving 14 bases between them. The CDR3 sequence is 15 residues long. Germline CDR1 MGHRA, CDR2 YSYEKL. As DNA, the CDR3 is TGCGCCAGCAGCCACGGTCTCGACAGTACCTACGAGCAGTACTTC. Its protein is CASSHGLDSTYEQYF.

This clonotype was counted at least ten times. The chain combines TRBV18 with TRBJ2-1; no definite D call. This CDR3 comprises 14 residues. The V and J ends lost 0 bases and 4 bases respectively, with 7 bases between them. Germline V gene sequence: CDR1 KGHSH, CDR2 LQKENI. CDR3 sequence reads: CASSPPTNYNEQFF. The DNA for the CDR3 is TGTGCCAGCTCACCACCGACCAATTACAATGAGCAGTTCTTC.

This clonotype was counted many times. This chain connects TRBV7-9 to TRBJ1-2; possibly TRBD1 for D (5 bases). Germline V gene lookup returns CDR1 SEHNR and CDR2 FQNEAQ (reference sequence). Deletions cut 3 bases from V and 5 bases from J, with 16 bases between. This CDR3 has 15 amino acids. In nucleotides, the CDR3 is TGTGCCAGCAGCTTCGGTGGGGACGTTGGATATGGCTACACCTTC. It yields the protein CASSFGGDVGYGYTF.

This clonotype has ten or more counts. This chain connects TRBV20-1 to TRBJ1-5; D is unresolved. Germline CDR1 and CDR2: DFQATT and SNEGSKA (reference sequence). The V end was cut by 1 base, the J end by 2 bases, with 3 bases between. This CDR3 comprises 12 residues. The CDR3 coding sequence is TGCAGTGCTAGAGGGGGCAATCAGCCCCAGCATTTT. This codes for CSARGGNQPQHF.

Of note for this clonotype: A much bigger clone sits one base away, suggesting this may be a read error. The gene calls are TRBV7-2 and TRBJ2-7; D possibly matches TRBD1 or TRBD2 (5 bases each). Germline V CDR1 and CDR2: SGHTA, FQGNSA. This CDR3 is built from 15 residues. Trimming took 10 bases from V and 3 from J, leaving 22 bases between them. CDR3 sequence (DNA): TGTGCCACCAGGCATTACCCATGGGGGAACTACGAGCAGTACTTC. Translating gives CATRHYPWGNYEQYF.

This clonotype was seen repeatedly, ten times or more. The rearrangement joins TRBV29-1 to TRBJ2-3; 8 positions agree with TRBD1. The CDR3 has 14 amino acids. Germline values: CDR1 SQVTM, CDR2 ANQGSEA. After removal of 3 bases from V and 1 base from J, the junction contained 3 bases not matched to a gene. CDR3 in amino acids: CSVEEGQGTDTQYF. In nucleotides, the CDR3 is TGCAGCGTTGAGGAGGGACAGGGCACAGATACGCAGTATTTT.

This clonotype was seen repeatedly, ten times or more. This chain joins TRBV7-2 and TRBJ2-3; D is perhaps TRBD1 (5 bases). The CDR3 has 17 amino acids. Germline V lookup: CDR1 SGHTA, CDR2 FQGNSA. The V and J ends lost 1 base and 0 bases respectively, with 14 bases between them. The CDR3 is CASSLGGWGSSTDTQYF. The CDR3 DNA is TGTGCCAGCAGCTTAGGGGGCTGGGGCTCAAGCACAGATACGCAGTATTTT.

This clonotype has only a few counts. The chain uses TRBV7-9 and TRBJ2-7; 9 nucleotides agree with TRBD2. There are 15 residues in the CDR3. Unmatched junction bases numbered 5, after V lost 4 bases and J lost 1 base. Germline CDR1 is SEHNR and CDR2 is FQNEAQ (reference sequence). CDR3 protein: CASSSPGLASYEQYF. CDR3 DNA sequence: TGTGCCAGCAGCTCCCCGGGACTAGCATCCTACGAGCAGTACTTC.

This clonotype was detected ten times or more. The J gene is TRBJ2-1, the V gene TRBV5-1; 7 bases align to TRBD2. In germline, CDR1 is SGHRS, CDR2 YFSETQ. This CDR3 is built from 12 residues. V lost 7 bases, J lost 7 bases, and 5 bases stayed unmatched. CDR3 sequence: CASRLAGNEQFF. For the CDR3, the DNA is TGCGCCAGCCGACTAGCAGGGAATGAGCAGTTCTTC. The full variable domain, completed using reference TRBV5-1 and TRBJ2-1, is KAGVTQTPRYLIKTRGQQVTLSCSPISGHRSVSWYQQTPGQGLQFLFEYFSETQRNKGNFPGRFSGRQFSNSRSEMNVSTLELGDSALYLCASRLAGNEQFFGPGTRLTVL.

This clonotype was recorded at least ten times. The rearrangement joins TRBV11-2 to TRBJ1-6; TRBD1 matches at 7 bases. From germline, CDR1 is SGHAT and CDR2 FQNNGV. Trimming cost V 1 base and J 7 bases; bases outside gene matches: 7. The CDR3 runs to 16 residues. The CDR3 bases are TGTGCCAGCAGCTTAGTGGGGACAGCGATGAATTCACCCCTCCACTTT. Protein product: CASSLVGTAMNSPLHF.

This clonotype was found many times. This chain joins TRBV20-1 and TRBJ1-6; the D is unclear. V was shortened by 3 bases and J by 7 bases, with 4 bases between the two germline ends. This CDR3 is built from 11 residues. Germline lookup yields CDR1 DFQATT and CDR2 SNEGSKA (reference sequence). The CDR3 bases are TGCAGTGCTAGTCCCAATTCACCCCTCCACTTT. Translating gives CSASPNSPLHF.